This TCR beta chain came from a study of identical twins' blood T cells. Broader study findings: Twin similarity might stem from environmental factors, not only genetics. Top TCRbeta clonotypes were shared more with twin than unrelated donors.

A previously described protocol, modified, built RNA-based TCR cDNA libraries. Each CDR3 protein is one row after TCRdb ran MiXCR on the 5' RACE reads. The sample holds about 370,000 distinct CDR3 sequences, 28% seen once. From germline, CDR1 is DFQATT and CDR2 SNEGSKA (reference sequence). There are 15 residues in the CDR3. This clonotype was observed at least ten times. Antigen: not known. The chain employs TRBV20-1 and TRBJ1-6, with D possibly TRBD1 on 5 matching bases. The TCR originated in a woman aged 18 to 49 in good health. Sequencing input: PBMCs. The CDR3 spells CSLFSLGGYNSPLHF. In DNA, the CDR3 is TGCAGCCTCTTTTCCCTGGGGGGGTATAATTCACCCCTCCACTTT.